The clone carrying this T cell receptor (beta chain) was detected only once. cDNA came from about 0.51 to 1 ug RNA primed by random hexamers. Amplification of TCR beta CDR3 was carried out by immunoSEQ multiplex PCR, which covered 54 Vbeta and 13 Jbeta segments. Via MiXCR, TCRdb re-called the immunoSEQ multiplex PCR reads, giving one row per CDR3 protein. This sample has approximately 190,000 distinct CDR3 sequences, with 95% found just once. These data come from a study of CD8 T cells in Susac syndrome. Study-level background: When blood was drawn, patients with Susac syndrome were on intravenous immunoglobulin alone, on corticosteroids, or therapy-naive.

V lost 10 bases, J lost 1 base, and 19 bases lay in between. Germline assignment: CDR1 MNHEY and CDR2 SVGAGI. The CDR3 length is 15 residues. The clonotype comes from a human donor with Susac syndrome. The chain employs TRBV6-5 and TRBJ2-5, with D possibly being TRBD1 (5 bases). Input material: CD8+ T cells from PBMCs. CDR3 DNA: TGTGCCACCAACCACGGACAAACCACCCAAGAGACCCAGTACTTC. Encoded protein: CATNHGQTTQETQYF.